This TCR beta chain derives from a study of cytomegalovirus exposure and HLA in healthy donors. Germline CDR1 is SGHNT and CDR2 is YYREEE (reference sequence). Trimming took 0 bases from V and 5 from J, leaving 9 bases between them. The CDR3 has 13 amino acids. 60 Vbeta and 13 Jbeta primers were used in PCR. The repertoire was sequenced with immunoSEQ multiplex PCR; TCRdb's copy has only in-frame clones and lacks some. This repertoire shows about 110,000 clones, just over 15% found once; its top ten account for under 2.5%. About this clone itself: The antigen is undetermined.

Notes on the study in general: In a later analysis, V- and J-gene trimming of beta chains associated with a DCLRE1C missense variant, replicated independently. Reports described diagnosis of cytomegalovirus status by the classifier as highly specific and sensitive. An assumption of roughly uniform sequencing depth across donors underlay the presence/absence analyses.

The chain recombines TRBV5-4 with TRBJ2-7, with D possibly being TRBD2 (6 bases). The specimen sequenced was PBMCs. The sequence was collected from a woman aged 18-29 years in good health and CMV-seronegative. CDR3 amino acids: CASSLASVHEQYF. The CDR3, as DNA: TGTGCCAGCAGCTTGGCTAGCGTCCACGAGCAGTACTTC.